This TCR beta chain was recovered during a study of identical twins. This CDR3 region has 15 residues. Per the germline V gene, CDR1 is DFQATT and CDR2 is SNEGSKA (reference sequence). J lost 4 bases, V lost 3 bases, and 7 bases had no gene match. In the case of this clonotype: Its antigen remains unidentified.

TCRdb fed the 5' RACE reads into MiXCR, producing one record per CDR3 protein. The sample lists 500,000 or so distinct CDR3 sequences; less than 25% were seen once. Study-wide results and limits: Whereas memory repertoires showed no such difference, abundant cord blood beta clonotypes carried fewer insertions. Twins' excess sharing was less marked for out-of-frame beta sequences.

These data are also associated with another study on T cells expressing NK-cell markers. From that study: In 6 or 7 donors, dominant NKG2C+ clonotypes were roughly 1.0-7.5% of CD8+ T cells. Whether the expanded NKG2C+ T cell clones recognized HCMV remained unclear.

This clonotype was obtained from a woman between 18 and 29 years old in good health. The chain couples TRBV20-1 to TRBJ2-4; TRBD2 aligns across 9 bases. Sample: CD4+ T cells sorted from blood. The CDR3, as DNA: TGCAGTGCTAGGGGGTGGACTAGCGTTAAAAACATTCAGTACTTC. This gives the protein CSARGWTSVKNIQYF.